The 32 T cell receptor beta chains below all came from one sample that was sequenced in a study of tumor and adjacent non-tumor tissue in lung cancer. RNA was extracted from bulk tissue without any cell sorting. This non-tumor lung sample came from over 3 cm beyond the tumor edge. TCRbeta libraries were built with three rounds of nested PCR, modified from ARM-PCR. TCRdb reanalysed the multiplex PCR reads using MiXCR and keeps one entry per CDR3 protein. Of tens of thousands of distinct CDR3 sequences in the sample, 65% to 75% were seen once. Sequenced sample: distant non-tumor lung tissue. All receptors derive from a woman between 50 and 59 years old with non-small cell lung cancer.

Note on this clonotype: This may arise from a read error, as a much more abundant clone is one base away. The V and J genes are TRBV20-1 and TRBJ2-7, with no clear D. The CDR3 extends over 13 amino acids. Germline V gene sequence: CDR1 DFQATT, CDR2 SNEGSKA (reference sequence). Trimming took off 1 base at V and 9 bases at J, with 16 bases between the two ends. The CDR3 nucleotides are TGCAGTGCTAGAGTCTACTGGCCCGACGGGCAGTACTTC. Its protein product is CSARVYWPDGQYF.

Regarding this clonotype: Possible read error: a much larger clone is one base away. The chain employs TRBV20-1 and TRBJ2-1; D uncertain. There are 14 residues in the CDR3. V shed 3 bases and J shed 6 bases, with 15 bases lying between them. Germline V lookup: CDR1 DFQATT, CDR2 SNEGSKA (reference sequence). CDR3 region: CSASGRSTRNEQFF. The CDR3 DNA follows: TGCAGTGCTAGCGGCAGGAGTACGCGCAATGAGCAGTTCTTC.

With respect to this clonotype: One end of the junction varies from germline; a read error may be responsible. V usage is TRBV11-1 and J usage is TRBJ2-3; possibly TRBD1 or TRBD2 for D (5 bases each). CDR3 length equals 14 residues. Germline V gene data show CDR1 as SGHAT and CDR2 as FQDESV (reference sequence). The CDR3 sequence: CASSIARGADMQYF. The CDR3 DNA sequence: TGTGCCAGCAGTATAGCTAGAGGGGCTGATATGCAGTATTTT.

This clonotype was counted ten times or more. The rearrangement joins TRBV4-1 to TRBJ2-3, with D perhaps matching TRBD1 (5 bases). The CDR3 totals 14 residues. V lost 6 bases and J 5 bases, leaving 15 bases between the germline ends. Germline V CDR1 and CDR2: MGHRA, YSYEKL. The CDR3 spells CASSPSPREDTQYF. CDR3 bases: TGCGCCAGCAGTCCTTCGCCCAGGGAAGATACGCAGTATTTT.

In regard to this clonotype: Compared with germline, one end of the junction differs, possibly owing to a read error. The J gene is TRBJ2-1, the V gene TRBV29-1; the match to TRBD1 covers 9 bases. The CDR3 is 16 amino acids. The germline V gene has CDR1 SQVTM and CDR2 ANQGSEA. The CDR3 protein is CSVEGGQGGSYNELLF. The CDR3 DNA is TGCAGCGTTGAAGGGGGACAGGGAGGATCCTACAATGAGCTGTTGTTC.

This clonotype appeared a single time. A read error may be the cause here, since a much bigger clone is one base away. Written as DNA, the CDR3 is TGCGCCAGCAGCCAAGATCGTCACTCCTACGAGCAGTACTTC. It specifies CASSQDRHSYEQYF. The gene calls are TRBV4-1 and TRBJ2-7; D call uncertain. Trimming took 0 bases from V and 0 from J, leaving 6 bases between them. The CDR3 length is 14 residues. Germline CDR1 MGHRA, CDR2 YSYEKL.

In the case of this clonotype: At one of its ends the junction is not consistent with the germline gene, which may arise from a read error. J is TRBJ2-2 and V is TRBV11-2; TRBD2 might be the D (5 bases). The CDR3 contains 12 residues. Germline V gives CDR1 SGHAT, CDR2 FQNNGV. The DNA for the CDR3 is TGTGCCAGCAACCCTGACACCGGGGAACTGTTTTTT. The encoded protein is CASNPDTGELFF.

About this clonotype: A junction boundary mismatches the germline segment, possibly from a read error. In nucleotides, the CDR3 is TGTGACAGCAGCTTAGGCAGCACAGATACGCAGTATTTT. The encoded protein is CDSSLGSTDTQYF. The chain employs TRBV7-9 and TRBJ2-3, with D uncertain. Germline lookup yields CDR1 SEHNR and CDR2 FQNEAQ (reference sequence). CDR3 size: 13 residues.

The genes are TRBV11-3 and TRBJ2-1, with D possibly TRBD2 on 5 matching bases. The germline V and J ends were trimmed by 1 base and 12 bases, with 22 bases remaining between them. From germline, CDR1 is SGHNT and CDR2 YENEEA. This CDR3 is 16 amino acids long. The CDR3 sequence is CASSLAGTLSYSGQFF. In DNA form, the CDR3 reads TGTGCCAGCAGCTTAGCGGGAACCCTCTCCTACAGTGGGCAGTTCTTC.

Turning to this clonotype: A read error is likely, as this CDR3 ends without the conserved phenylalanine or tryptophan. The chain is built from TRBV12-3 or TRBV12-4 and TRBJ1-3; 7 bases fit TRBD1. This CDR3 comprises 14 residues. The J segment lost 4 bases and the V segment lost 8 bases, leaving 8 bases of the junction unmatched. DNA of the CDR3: TGTGCCAGCCCAACAGGACAGGCAGGAAACACCATATATCTT. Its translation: CASPTGQAGNTIYL.

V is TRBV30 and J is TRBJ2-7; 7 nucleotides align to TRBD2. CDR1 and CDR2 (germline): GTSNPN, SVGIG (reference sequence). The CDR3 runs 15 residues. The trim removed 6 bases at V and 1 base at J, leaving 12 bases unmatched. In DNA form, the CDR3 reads TGTGCCTGCGAAGGGCGGGAGAGCCGATCCTACGAGCAGTACTTC. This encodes CACEGRESRSYEQYF.

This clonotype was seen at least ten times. The CDR3 spells CATHGQGLTYNSPLHF. The CDR3 bases are TGTGCCACCCACGGACAGGGTTTGACCTATAATTCACCCCTCCACTTT. V usage is TRBV10-3 and J usage is TRBJ1-6; 8 bases map to TRBD1. The J segment lost 2 bases and the V segment lost 10 bases, leaving 10 bases of the junction unmatched. CDR1 and CDR2 (germline): ENHRY, SYGVKD. The CDR3 extends over 16 amino acids.

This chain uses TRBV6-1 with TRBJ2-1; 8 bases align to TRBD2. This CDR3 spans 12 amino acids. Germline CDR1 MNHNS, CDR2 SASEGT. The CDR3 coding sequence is TGTGTCAGTAGTAAGGGGACTAGGGGACTGTTCTTC. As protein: CVSSKGTRGLFF.

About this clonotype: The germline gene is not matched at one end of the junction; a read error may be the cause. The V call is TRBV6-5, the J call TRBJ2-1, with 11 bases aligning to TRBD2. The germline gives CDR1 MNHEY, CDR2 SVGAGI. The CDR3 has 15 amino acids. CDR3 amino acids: CASRISGRAYIEQFF. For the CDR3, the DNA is TGTGCCAGCAGGATTAGCGGGAGGGCCTACATTGAGCAGTTCTTC.

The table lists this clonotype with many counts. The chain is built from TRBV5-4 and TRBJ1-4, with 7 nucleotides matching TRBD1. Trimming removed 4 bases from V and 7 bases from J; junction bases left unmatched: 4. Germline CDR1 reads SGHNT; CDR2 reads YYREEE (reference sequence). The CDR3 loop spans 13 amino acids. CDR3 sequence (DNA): TGTGCCAGCAGCGCGACAGGGAGTGAAAAACTGTTTTTT. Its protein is CASSATGSEKLFF. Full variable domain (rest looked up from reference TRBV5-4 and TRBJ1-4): ETGVTQSPTHLIKTRGQQVTLRCSSQSGHNTVSWYQQALGQGPQFIFQYYREEENGRGNFPPRFSGLQFPNYSSELNVNALELDDSALYLCASSATGSEKLFFGSGTQLSVL.

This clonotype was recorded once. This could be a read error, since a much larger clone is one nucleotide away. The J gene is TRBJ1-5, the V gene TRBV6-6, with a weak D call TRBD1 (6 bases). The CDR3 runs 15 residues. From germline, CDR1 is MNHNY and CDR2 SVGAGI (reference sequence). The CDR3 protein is CVSSSQQGSNQPQHF. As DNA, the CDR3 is TGTGTCAGCAGTTCACAACAGGGTAGCAATCAGCCCCAGCATTTT.

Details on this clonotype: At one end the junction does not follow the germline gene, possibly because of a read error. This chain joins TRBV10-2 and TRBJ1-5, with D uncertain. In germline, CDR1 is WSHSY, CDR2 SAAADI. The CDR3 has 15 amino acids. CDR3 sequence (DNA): TGCGCCAGCTGGGGTGACATAGCTAGCAATCATCCCCAGCATTTT. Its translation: CASWGDIASNHPQHF.

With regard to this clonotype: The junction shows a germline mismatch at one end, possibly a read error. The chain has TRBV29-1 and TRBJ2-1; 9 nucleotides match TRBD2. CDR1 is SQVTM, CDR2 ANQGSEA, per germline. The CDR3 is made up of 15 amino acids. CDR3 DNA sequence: TGTAGCATTGAGGTTGGCGGGAGGGCCAAGAATGAGCAGTTCTTC. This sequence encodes CSIEVGGRAKNEQFF.

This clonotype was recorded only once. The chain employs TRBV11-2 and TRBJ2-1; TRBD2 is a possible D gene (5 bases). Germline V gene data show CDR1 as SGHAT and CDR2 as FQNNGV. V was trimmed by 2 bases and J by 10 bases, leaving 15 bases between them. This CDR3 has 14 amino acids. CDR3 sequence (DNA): TGTGCCAGCAGCTTAACACCCTTGGAGGTAGAGCAGTTCTTC. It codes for CASSLTPLEVEQFF.

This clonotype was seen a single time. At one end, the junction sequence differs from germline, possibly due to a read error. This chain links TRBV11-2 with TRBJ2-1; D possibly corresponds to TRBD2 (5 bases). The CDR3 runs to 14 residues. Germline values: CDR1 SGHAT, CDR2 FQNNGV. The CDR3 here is CASSFNPGTNEHFF. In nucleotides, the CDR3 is TGTGCTAGTAGCTTTAATCCGGGAACGAATGAGCACTTCTTC.

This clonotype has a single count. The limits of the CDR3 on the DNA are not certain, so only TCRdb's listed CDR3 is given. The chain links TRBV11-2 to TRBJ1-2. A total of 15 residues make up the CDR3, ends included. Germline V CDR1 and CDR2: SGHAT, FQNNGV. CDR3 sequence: CANSANEAPNYGCTF.

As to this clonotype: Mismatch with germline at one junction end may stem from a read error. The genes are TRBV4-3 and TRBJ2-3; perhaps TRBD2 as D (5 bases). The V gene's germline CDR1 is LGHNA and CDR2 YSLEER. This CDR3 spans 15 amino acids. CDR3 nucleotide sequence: TGCGCCAGCAGCCAATCGCCGGGGAGCACTGATACGCAGTATTTT. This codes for CASSQSPGSTDTQYF.

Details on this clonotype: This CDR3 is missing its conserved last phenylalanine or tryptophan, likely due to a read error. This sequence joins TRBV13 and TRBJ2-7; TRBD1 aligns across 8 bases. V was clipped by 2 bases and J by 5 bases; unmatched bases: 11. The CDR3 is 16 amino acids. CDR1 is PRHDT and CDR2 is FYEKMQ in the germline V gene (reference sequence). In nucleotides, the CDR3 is TGTGCCAGCAGCTTATCCGAGATGGTACAGGGGGACGAGCAGTACCTC. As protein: CASSLSEMVQGDEQYL.

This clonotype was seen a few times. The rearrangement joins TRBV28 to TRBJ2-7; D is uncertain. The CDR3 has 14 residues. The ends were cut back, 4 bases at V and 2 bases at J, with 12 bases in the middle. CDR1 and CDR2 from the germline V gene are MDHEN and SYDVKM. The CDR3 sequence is CASSSHAWAYEQYF. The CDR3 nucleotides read TGTGCCAGCAGTTCACATGCGTGGGCCTACGAGCAGTACTTC.

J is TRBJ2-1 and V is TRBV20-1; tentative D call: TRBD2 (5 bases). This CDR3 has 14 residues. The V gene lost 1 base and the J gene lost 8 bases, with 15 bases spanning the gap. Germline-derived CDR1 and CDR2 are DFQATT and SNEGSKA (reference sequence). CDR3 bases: TGCAGTGCTAGAGTATTACTAGTGAGCTATGAGCAGTTCTTC. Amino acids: CSARVLLVSYEQFF.

In DNA form, the CDR3 reads TGCGCCAGTAGCAAAGCAGCGGGCTTAGTAGCGGGAGGATTGTTAGAGTACTACGAGCAGTACTTC. Residues: CASSKAAGLVAGGLLEYYEQYF. The J gene is TRBJ2-7, the V gene TRBV4-1, with 10 bases lining up with TRBD2. The germline V gene encodes CDR1 MGHRA and CDR2 YSYEKL. With 9 bases clipped from V and 3 bases from J, the junction kept 32 bases outside the gene matches. The CDR3 is made up of 22 amino acids.

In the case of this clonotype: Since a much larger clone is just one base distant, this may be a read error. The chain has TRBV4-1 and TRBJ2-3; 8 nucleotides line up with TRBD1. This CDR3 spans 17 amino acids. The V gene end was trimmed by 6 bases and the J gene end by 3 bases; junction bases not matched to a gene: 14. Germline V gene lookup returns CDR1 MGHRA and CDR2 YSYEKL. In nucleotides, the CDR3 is TGCGCCAGCAGGCATCAAAACCGGGACAGGAGTACAGATACGCAGTATTTT. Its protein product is CASRHQNRDRSTDTQYF.

The CDR3 sequence is CASSLETGTNEKLFF. For the CDR3, the DNA is TGTGCCAGCAGCTTAGAGACCGGGACAAATGAAAAACTGTTTTTT. The chain uses TRBV7-9 and TRBJ1-4; D might be TRBD1 (6 bases). Between the trimmed V and J ends, which lost 1 base and 5 bases, there was a span of 11 bases. Germline-derived CDR1 and CDR2 are SEHNR and FQNEAQ (reference sequence). The CDR3 has 15 residues.

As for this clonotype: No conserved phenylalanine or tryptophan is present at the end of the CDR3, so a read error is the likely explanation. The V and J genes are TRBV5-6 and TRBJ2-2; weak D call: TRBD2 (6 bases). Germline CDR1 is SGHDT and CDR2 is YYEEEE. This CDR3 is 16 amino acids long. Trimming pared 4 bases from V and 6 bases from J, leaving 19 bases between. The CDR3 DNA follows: TGTGCCAGCAGCGAGTCCCGGGACTCTTTGGCCGGGGAGCTGTTTTCT. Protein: CASSESRDSLAGELFS.

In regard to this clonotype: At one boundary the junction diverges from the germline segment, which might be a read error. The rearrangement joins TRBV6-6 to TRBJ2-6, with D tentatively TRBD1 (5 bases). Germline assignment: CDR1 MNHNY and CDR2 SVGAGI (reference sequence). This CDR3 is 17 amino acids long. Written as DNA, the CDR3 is TGCGCCACCAGTTACTCGAGTGACAGCTCTGGGGCCAACGTCCTGACTTTC. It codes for CATSYSSDSSGANVLTF.

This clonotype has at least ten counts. This chain's CDR3 is CSARTGLTGELFF. CDR3 sequence (DNA): TGCAGTGCTAGGACAGGGTTGACCGGGGAGCTGTTTTTT. This sequence joins TRBV20-1 and TRBJ2-2; 7 nucleotides agree with TRBD1. The V segment lost 3 bases and the J segment 5 bases; nucleotides outside the gene matches: 3. Germline CDR1 and CDR2: DFQATT and SNEGSKA (reference sequence). The length of the CDR3 is 13 residues.

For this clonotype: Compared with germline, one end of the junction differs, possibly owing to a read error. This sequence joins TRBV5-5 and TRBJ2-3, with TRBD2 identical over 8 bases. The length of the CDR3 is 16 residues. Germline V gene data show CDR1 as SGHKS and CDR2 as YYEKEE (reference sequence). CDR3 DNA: TGTGCCAACAGCCTCATGGCGGGAGGTCTCACAGATACGCAGTATTTT. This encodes CANSLMAGGLTDTQYF.